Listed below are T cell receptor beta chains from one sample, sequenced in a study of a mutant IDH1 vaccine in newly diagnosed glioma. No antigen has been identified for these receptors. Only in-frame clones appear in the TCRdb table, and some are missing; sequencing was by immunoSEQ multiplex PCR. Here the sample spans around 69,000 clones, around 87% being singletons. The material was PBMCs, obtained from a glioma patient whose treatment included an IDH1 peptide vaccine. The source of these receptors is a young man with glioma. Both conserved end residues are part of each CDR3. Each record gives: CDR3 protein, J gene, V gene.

cdr3_aa: CASSLKVGVNTEAFF; j_call: TRBJ1-1; v_call: TRBV5-1
cdr3_aa: CASSWSSGSYEQYF; j_call: TRBJ2-7; v_call: TRBV5-1
cdr3_aa: CASASQTDSPLHF; j_call: TRBJ1-6; v_call: TRBV2
cdr3_aa: CASSLLGGSGSYEQYF; j_call: TRBJ2-7; v_call: TRBV7-6
cdr3_aa: CASTKDSGNTIYF; j_call: TRBJ1-3; v_call: TRBV7-6
cdr3_aa: CASSLGFSGPGNTIYF; j_call: TRBJ1-3; v_call: TRBV5-5
cdr3_aa: CASSFSGRPYNEQFF; j_call: TRBJ2-1; v_call: TRBV7-6
cdr3_aa: CASSMVAGEAQYF; j_call: TRBJ2-5; v_call: TRBV19
cdr3_aa: CASSSTSGGAPNEQFF; j_call: TRBJ2-1; v_call: TRBV7-2
cdr3_aa: CASSSGMGEGRADTQYF; j_call: TRBJ2-3; v_call: TRBV28
cdr3_aa: CASSIGQGARLSFIQEEAFF; j_call: TRBJ1-1; v_call: TRBV19
cdr3_aa: CASSLDRVGPGSSNQPQHF; j_call: TRBJ1-5; v_call: TRBV7-9
cdr3_aa: CASSDRYTGELFF; j_call: TRBJ2-2; v_call: TRBV2
cdr3_aa: CASSSTGLTYNEQFF; j_call: TRBJ2-1; v_call: TRBV7-3
cdr3_aa: CASNLAGASSYNEQFF; j_call: TRBJ2-1; v_call: TRBV5-1
cdr3_aa: CASSFRTGRSNYGYTF; j_call: TRBJ1-2; v_call: TRBV7-8